A single sample gave rise to the 11 T cell receptor beta chains below, sequenced in a study of cytomegalovirus exposure and HLA in healthy donors. 13 Jbeta primers and 60 Vbeta primers were used for the PCR. Clones were read by immunoSEQ multiplex PCR, and TCRdb kept only the in-frame ones, dropping some. The sample has 80,000 or so clones, 70% to 80% seen once; the top ten hold about 3.5%. Sequenced sample: PBMCs. Receptors were obtained from a man in his forties in good health and CMV-seronegative.

The V call is TRBV28, the J call TRBJ1-5; weak D call: TRBD1 (6 bases). Germline assignment: CDR1 MDHEN and CDR2 SYDVKM. Trimming shortened V by 5 bases and J by 1 base, and 15 bases separated the two germline ends. The CDR3 consists of 16 residues. The CDR3 protein is CASSGGGAGSNQPQHF. For the CDR3, the DNA is TGTGCCAGCAGTGGGGGGGGCGCAGGCAGCAATCAGCCCCAGCATTTT.

The V and J genes are TRBV5-4 and TRBJ2-5; 7 positions agree with TRBD1. The CDR3 loop spans 13 amino acids. The germline gives CDR1 SGHNT, CDR2 YYREEE (reference sequence). Trimming at V came to 4 bases and at J to 2 bases, leaving 2 bases not matched to a gene. The CDR3 loop reads CASSTGQQETQYF. For the CDR3, the DNA is TGTGCCAGCAGCACGGGACAGCAAGAGACCCAGTACTTC.

The chain combines TRBV5-1 with TRBJ2-2; tentative D call: TRBD2 (5 bases). V was cut by 4 bases and J by 5 bases, with 15 bases left in between. Per germline, CDR1 SGHRS and CDR2 YFSETQ. This CDR3 has 15 residues. The CDR3 DNA reads TGCGCCAGCAGCCTCCGGGGATCCCAAACCGGGGAGCTGTTTTTT. It translates to CASSLRGSQTGELFF.

This clone was seen more than once but under ten times. Other DNA sequences of this sample code for an identical CDR3. CDR3 amino acids: CASSLGGPQETQYF. Here the CDR3 DNA reads TGCGCCAGCAGCTTGGGTGGGCCCCAAGAGACCCAGTACTTC. This chain joins TRBV5-1 and TRBJ2-5; D unclear. The V end lost 0 bases, the J end lost 1 base, and 7 bases lay between the germline ends. This CDR3 spans 14 amino acids. The germline V gene has CDR1 SGHRS and CDR2 YFSETQ.

The chain has TRBV18 and TRBJ1-5; possible D gene TRBD1, 5 bases. CDR3 length: 15 residues. Trimming removed 1 base from V and 1 base from J, with 8 bases in between. CDR1 and CDR2 (germline): KGHSH, LQKENI. The CDR3 sequence: CASSPQTASNQPQHF. The CDR3 DNA reads TGTGCCAGCTCACCACAGACAGCGAGCAATCAGCCCCAGCATTTT.

The chain joins TRBV5-1 to TRBJ2-5, with TRBD1 as a possible D gene (6 bases). V shed 0 bases and J shed 5 bases, with 14 bases lying between them. Germline CDR1 and CDR2: SGHRS and YFSETQ. The length of the CDR3 is 15 residues. The CDR3, as DNA: TGCGCCAGCAGCTTGGTGCAGGGGAATAGCGAGACCCAGTACTTC. Amino acid sequence: CASSLVQGNSETQYF.

V gene TRBV5-1 combines with J gene TRBJ2-7; 10 bases are a match to TRBD1. The CDR3 totals 12 residues. The ends lost 7 bases at V and 4 bases at J; junction bases unmatched: 2. The germline gives CDR1 SGHRS, CDR2 YFSETQ. This CDR3 is CASGQGVYEQYF. In DNA, the CDR3 is TGCGCCAGCGGACAGGGGGTTTACGAGCAGTACTTC.

This clone appeared a few times. This chain links TRBV9 with TRBJ1-2; D remains ambiguous. Trimming shortened V by 2 bases and J by 3 bases, and 11 bases separated the two germline ends. Germline lookup yields CDR1 SGDLS and CDR2 YYNGEE. The CDR3 has 14 amino acids. As DNA, the CDR3 is TGTGCCAGCAGCGTTAGGATTGAGGACTATGGCTACACCTTC. Its protein product is CASSVRIEDYGYTF.

The gene calls are TRBV28 and TRBJ1-3; TRBD1 agrees at 7 bases. Per the germline V gene, CDR1 is MDHEN and CDR2 is SYDVKM. The trim removed 11 bases at V and 4 bases at J, leaving 5 bases unmatched. The CDR3 has 12 amino acids. CDR3 DNA sequence: TGTGCCGTCACAGGGGCCGGAAACACCATATATTTT. Amino acids: CAVTGAGNTIYF. The variable domain in full, completed from reference TRBV28 and TRBJ1-3, reads DVKVTQSSRYLVKRTGEKVFLECVQDMDHENMFWYRQDPGLGLRLIYFSYDVKMKEKGDIPEGYSVSREKKERFSLILESASTNQTSMYLCAVTGAGNTIYFGEGSWLTVV.

V and J are TRBV19 and TRBJ2-1, with TRBD2 identical over 8 bases. The CDR3 has 16 residues. Trimming removed 6 bases from V and 3 bases from J; junction bases left unmatched: 10. In germline, CDR1 is LNHDA, CDR2 SQIVND (reference sequence). CDR3 protein: CASRTGRGNFYNEQFF. The CDR3 nucleotides read TGTGCCAGTAGAACCGGGAGGGGGAACTTCTACAATGAGCAGTTCTTC.

This clone turned up a few times. The chain carries TRBV19 and TRBJ2-1; TRBD2 matches at 11 bases. V dropped 5 bases and J dropped 8; count of bases not matched to a gene: 8. This CDR3 spans 15 amino acids. Looked up from germline, CDR1 is LNHDA and CDR2 is SQIVND (reference sequence). The CDR3 DNA is TGTGCCAGTAGTGCGCTTAGCGGGGGGGCCGATGAGCAGTTCTTC. Translation gives CASSALSGGADEQFF.